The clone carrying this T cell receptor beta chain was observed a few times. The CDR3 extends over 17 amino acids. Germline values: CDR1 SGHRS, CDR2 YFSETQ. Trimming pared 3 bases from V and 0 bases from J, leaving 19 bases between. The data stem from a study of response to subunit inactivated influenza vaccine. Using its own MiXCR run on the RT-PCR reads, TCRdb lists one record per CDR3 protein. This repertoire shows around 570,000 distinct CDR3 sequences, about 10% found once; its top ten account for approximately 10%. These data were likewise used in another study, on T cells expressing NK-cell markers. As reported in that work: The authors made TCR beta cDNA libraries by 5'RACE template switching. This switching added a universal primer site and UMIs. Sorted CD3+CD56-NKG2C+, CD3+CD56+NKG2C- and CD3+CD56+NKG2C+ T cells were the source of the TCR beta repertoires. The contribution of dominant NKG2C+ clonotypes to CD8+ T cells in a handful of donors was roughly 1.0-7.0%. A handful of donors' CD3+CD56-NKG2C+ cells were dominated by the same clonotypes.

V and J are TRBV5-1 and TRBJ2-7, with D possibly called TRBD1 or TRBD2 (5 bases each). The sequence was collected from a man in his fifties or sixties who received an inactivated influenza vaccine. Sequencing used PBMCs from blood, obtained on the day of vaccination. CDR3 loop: CASSSEKVAGSSYEQYF. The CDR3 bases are TGCGCCAGCAGCTCGGAAAAAGTCGCAGGGAGCTCCTACGAGCAGTACTTC.